The rows below give T cell receptor beta chains drawn from one sample of a study of blood T cells in healthy people across ages. TCRdb called the 5' RACE reads again in MiXCR, with one record for every CDR3 protein. This repertoire shows approximately 1,000,000 distinct CDR3 sequences, 35% to 50% found once; its top ten account for 15% to 20%. The sample taken for sequencing was blood. These receptors were collected from a woman between 55 and 75 years old in good health. Both conserved end residues are part of each CDR3. The order of the fields is clone size, J gene, V gene, D gene, CDR3 protein, CDR3 DNA. The D gene is left open where the match is weak. The size entry is marked missing in some rows and otherwise reads once, few, many or a size class.

size: NA
J: TRBJ2-1
V: TRBV6-2/TRBV6-3
D: TRBD1
CDR3: CASSPRTGRRAFNEQFF
DNA: TGTGCCAGCAGTCCTCGGACAGGGCGGAGGGCGTTCAATGAGCAGTTCTTC

size: NA
J: TRBJ2-5
V: TRBV20-1
D: NA
CDR3: CSAMDQRAVKETQYF
DNA: TGCAGTGCAATGGACCAGCGAGCTGTAAAAGAGACCCAGTACTTC

size: NA
J: TRBJ2-3
V: TRBV24-1
D: TRBD2
CDR3: CATSEFGLAGGLRDTQYF
DNA: TGTGCCACCAGTGAGTTCGGACTAGCGGGAGGCTTGCGGGATACGCAGTATTTT

size: NA
J: TRBJ2-5
V: TRBV7-2
D: NA
CDR3: CACRLGETQYF
DNA: TGTGCCTGCAGGTTAGGGGAGACCCAGTACTTC

size: NA
J: TRBJ1-5
V: TRBV20-1
D: NA
CDR3: CSARVRTNANQPQHF
DNA: TGCAGTGCTAGAGTTAGGACAAATGCCAATCAGCCCCAGCATTTT

size: NA
J: TRBJ2-4
V: TRBV10-3
D: TRBD2
CDR3: CTISEREEGEQYF
DNA: TGTACCATCAGTGAGCGGGAGGAAGGAGAGCAGTACTTC

size: NA
J: TRBJ2-6
V: TRBV30
D: NA
CDR3: CAWSLETSGANVLTF
DNA: TGTGCCTGGAGTTTAGAGACATCTGGGGCCAACGTCCTGACTTTC

size: NA
J: TRBJ2-1
V: TRBV20-1
D: TRBD2
CDR3: CSGLARTSEYNEQFF
DNA: TGCAGTGGTCTAGCCCGGACTAGCGAGTACAATGAGCAGTTCTTC

size: NA
J: TRBJ2-7
V: TRBV6-6
D: TRBD1
CDR3: CASSYGGQGTVWEQYF
DNA: TGTGCCAGCAGTTACGGTGGACAGGGTACCGTCTGGGAGCAGTACTTC

size: NA
J: TRBJ1-1
V: TRBV5-6
D: NA
CDR3: CASSRARTEAFF
DNA: TGTGCCAGCAGCAGAGCACGCACTGAAGCTTTCTTT

size: NA
J: TRBJ2-3
V: TRBV7-8
D: NA
CDR3: CASSSAPPPAHTDTQYF
DNA: TGTGCCAGCAGCTCCGCCCCGCCGCCCGCGCATACAGATACGCAGTATTTT

size: NA
J: TRBJ2-3
V: TRBV20-1
D: NA
CDR3: CSARETGVTDTQYF
DNA: TGCAGTGCTAGGGAAACTGGCGTAACGGATACGCAGTATTTT

size: NA
J: TRBJ2-3
V: TRBV3-1
D: TRBD1
CDR3: CASSRVGQGADTQYF
DNA: TGTGCCAGCAGCCGCGTAGGACAGGGGGCAGATACGCAGTATTTT

size: NA
J: TRBJ2-5
V: TRBV28
D: TRBD2
CDR3: CASLRLGLEGTQYF
DNA: TGTGCCAGCCTCCGATTGGGACTAGAGGGGACCCAGTACTTC

size: few
J: TRBJ1-1
V: TRBV2
D: NA
CDR3: CASGQYGNTEAFF
DNA: TGTGCCAGCGGCCAGTACGGGAACACTGAAGCTTTCTTT

size: NA
J: TRBJ1-4
V: TRBV28
D: NA
CDR3: CASSLGGARVEKLFF
DNA: TGTGCCAGCAGTTTGGGAGGGGCCAGGGTTGAAAAACTGTTTTTT

size: few
J: TRBJ2-6
V: TRBV20-1
D: NA
CDR3: CSAPLSQNGANVLTF
DNA: TGCAGTGCCCCCCTCTCCCAAAATGGGGCCAACGTCCTGACTTTC

size: few
J: TRBJ2-7
V: TRBV29-1
D: TRBD1
CDR3: CSVGRLGQGAQYF
DNA: TGCAGCGTTGGAAGATTGGGACAGGGGGCCCAGTACTTC

size: few
J: TRBJ2-5
V: TRBV6-1
D: NA
CDR3: CASTQNQETQYF
DNA: TGTGCCAGCACCCAGAATCAAGAGACCCAGTACTTC

size: NA
J: TRBJ2-7
V: TRBV29-1
D: NA
CDR3: CSVVDPGEQYF
DNA: TGCAGCGTTGTGGATCCCGGCGAGCAGTACTTC

size: few
J: TRBJ2-3
V: TRBV28
D: TRBD2
CDR3: CASSPFWPLLSGGKTDTQYF
DNA: TGTGCCAGCAGTCCGTTTTGGCCCCTACTTTCGGGAGGGAAGACAGATACGCAGTATTTT

size: NA
J: TRBJ2-7
V: TRBV10-3
D: NA
CDR3: CAISEADHEQYF
DNA: TGTGCCATCAGTGAGGCGGACCACGAGCAGTACTTC

size: NA
J: TRBJ2-1
V: TRBV5-4
D: NA
CDR3: CASSEGPSGNEQFF
DNA: TGTGCCAGCAGCGAGGGACCTTCGGGCAATGAGCAGTTCTTC

size: NA
J: TRBJ1-2
V: TRBV4-1
D: TRBD1
CDR3: CASSQLTGIGGYTF
DNA: TGCGCCAGCAGCCAACTGACAGGGATCGGGGGCTACACCTTC

size: NA
J: TRBJ2-7
V: TRBV13
D: NA
CDR3: CASSSSMLTYEQYF
DNA: TGTGCCAGCAGCTCGTCCATGTTAACCTACGAGCAGTACTTC

size: NA
J: TRBJ2-7
V: TRBV30
D: NA
CDR3: CAWSVTGTLPEQYF
DNA: TGTGCCTGGAGTGTAACCGGGACACTCCCCGAGCAGTACTTC

size: NA
J: TRBJ1-2
V: TRBV6-5
D: NA
CDR3: CASSYDSGRGYTF
DNA: TGTGCCAGCAGTTACGACAGTGGCCGGGGCTACACCTTC

size: many
J: TRBJ2-4
V: TRBV29-1
D: TRBD1
CDR3: CSVGSRGLSMAKNIQYF
DNA: TGCAGCGTTGGCAGCAGGGGGCTCTCGATGGCCAAAAACATTCAGTACTTC

size: few
J: TRBJ1-2
V: TRBV29-1
D: TRBD1
CDR3: CSGRTGGEYGYTF
DNA: TGCAGCGGCAGAACAGGGGGCGAATATGGCTACACCTTC

size: NA
J: TRBJ2-5
V: TRBV2
D: NA
CDR3: CASRGAWRQETQYF
DNA: TGTGCCAGCAGGGGCGCCTGGAGGCAAGAGACCCAGTACTTC

size: NA
J: TRBJ1-2
V: TRBV18
D: NA
CDR3: CASSPYSSFGYTF
DNA: TGTGCCAGCTCACCATATTCTTCTTTCGGCTACACCTTC

size: NA
J: TRBJ2-3
V: TRBV11-2
D: TRBD2
CDR3: CASSYLSGRYTDTQYF
DNA: TGTGCCAGCAGCTACCTTAGCGGGAGATACACAGATACGCAGTATTTT

size: once
J: TRBJ1-1
V: TRBV27
D: NA
CDR3: CASTRYGGGYTEAFF
DNA: TGTGCCAGCACCCGATACGGGGGTGGCTACACTGAAGCTTTCTTT

size: NA
J: TRBJ2-5
V: TRBV13
D: NA
CDR3: CASSLGRVAQETQYF
DNA: TGTGCCAGCAGCTTAGGCCGGGTCGCTCAAGAGACCCAGTACTTC

size: NA
J: TRBJ2-7
V: TRBV20-1
D: NA
CDR3: CSASPGAVYEQYF
DNA: TGCAGTGCCTCACCAGGGGCCGTCTACGAGCAGTACTTC

size: once
J: TRBJ2-3
V: TRBV6-4
D: NA
CDR3: CASSDRPGDLTDTQYF
DNA: TGTGCCAGCAGTGACCGCCCCGGGGACCTCACAGATACGCAGTATTTT

size: NA
J: TRBJ2-1
V: TRBV15
D: NA
CDR3: CATSRDRLSYNEQFF
DNA: TGTGCCACCAGTCGCGACAGGCTTAGCTACAATGAGCAGTTCTTC

size: NA
J: TRBJ2-3
V: TRBV6-2/TRBV6-3
D: TRBD2
CDR3: CASSYPLLAGESTDTQYF
DNA: TGTGCCAGCAGTTATCCCTTACTAGCGGGAGAAAGCACAGATACGCAGTATTTT